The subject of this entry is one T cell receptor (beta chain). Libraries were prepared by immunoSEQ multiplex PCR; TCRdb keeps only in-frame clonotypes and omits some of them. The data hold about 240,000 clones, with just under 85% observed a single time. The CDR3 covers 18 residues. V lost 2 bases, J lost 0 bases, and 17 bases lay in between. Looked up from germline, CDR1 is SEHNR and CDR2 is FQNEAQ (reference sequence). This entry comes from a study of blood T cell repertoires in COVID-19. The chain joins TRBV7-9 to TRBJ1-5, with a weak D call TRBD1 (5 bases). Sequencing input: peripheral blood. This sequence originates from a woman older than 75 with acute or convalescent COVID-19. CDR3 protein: CASSLNLGGTGSNQPQHF. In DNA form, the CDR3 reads TGTGCCAGCAGCTTAAATCTGGGCGGGACCGGTAGCAATCAGCCCCAGCATTTT. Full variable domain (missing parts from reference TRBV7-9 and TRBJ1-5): DTGVSQNPRHKITKRGQNVTFRCDPISEHNRLYWYRQTLGQGPEFLTYFQNEAQLEKSRLLSDRFSAERPKGSFSTLEIQRTEQGDSAMYLCASSLNLGGTGSNQPQHFGDGTRLSIL.